A selection of T cell receptor beta chains follows, all from one sample in a study of CD8+ T cells in alopecia areata. Profiling relied on immunoSEQ multiplex PCR, and the TCRdb table lists in-frame clones only, not all of them. Of roughly 110,000 clones in the sample, roughly 84% were seen once. Specimen: CD8+ T cells sorted from blood, collected at week 24, from a patient treated with tofacitinib. These receptors came from a human donor with alopecia areata. Each CDR3 is given without its conserved first and last residue. A D gene is named only where the DNA matches it firmly.

13	TRBV9	TRBJ2-1	.	ASSVEVAEQDEQF
12	TRBV27	TRBJ2-4	.	ASSPIALGNIQY
13	TRBV5-1	TRBJ2-7	.	ATALDRGPSYEQY
11	TRBV11-1	TRBJ1-2	TRBD1	ASSSPGTGVYT
13	TRBV15	TRBJ1-2	.	ATSRDLGGGYGYT
13	TRBV6-1	TRBJ1-5	.	ASRKPGVSNQPQH
12	TRBV4-3	TRBJ2-3	.	ASSQFMGGDTQY
14	TRBV6-7	TRBJ1-2	TRBD1	ASNPRRTGDIHGYT
10	TRBV7-9	TRBJ2-4	.	ASSSGSTGQY
13	TRBV4-3	TRBJ2-2	.	ASSQDLRDTGELF
11	TRBV7-2	TRBJ1-2	.	ASSPAVQGGYT
13	TRBV5-6	TRBJ2-1	.	ASSLQVSSYNEQF
12	TRBV7-9	TRBJ1-5	TRBD1	ASSSTGIDQPQH
13	TRBV7-2	TRBJ1-1	TRBD1	ASSRGGQGTAEAF
10	TRBV5-6	TRBJ1-1	.	ASSFGQGEAF
12	TRBV27	TRBJ1-1	.	ASSPGTSNTEAF
11	TRBV5-6	TRBJ2-7	.	ASSSWEIYEQY
11	TRBV5-1	TRBJ2-7	.	ASSFGSSYEQY
15	TRBV13	TRBJ2-3	TRBD2	ASSQWVAGESTDTQY
13	TRBV14	TRBJ2-7	TRBD1	ASSLGTGVSYEQY
13	TRBV13	TRBJ2-7	TRBD1	ASSKGGQGSYEQY
10	TRBV29-1	TRBJ1-2	.	SVEEGYYGYT